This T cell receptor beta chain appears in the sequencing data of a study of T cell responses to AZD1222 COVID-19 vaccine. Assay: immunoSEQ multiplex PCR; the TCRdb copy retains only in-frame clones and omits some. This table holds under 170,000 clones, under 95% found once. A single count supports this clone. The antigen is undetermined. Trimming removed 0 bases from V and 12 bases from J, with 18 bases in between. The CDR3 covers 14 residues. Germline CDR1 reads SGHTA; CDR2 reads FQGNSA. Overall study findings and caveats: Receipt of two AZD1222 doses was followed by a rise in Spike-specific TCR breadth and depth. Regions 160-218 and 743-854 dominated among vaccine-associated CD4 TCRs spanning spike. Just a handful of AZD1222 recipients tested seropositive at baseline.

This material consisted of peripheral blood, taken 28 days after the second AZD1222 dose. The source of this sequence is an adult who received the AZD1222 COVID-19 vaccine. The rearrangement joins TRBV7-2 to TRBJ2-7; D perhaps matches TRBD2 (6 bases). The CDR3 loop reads CASSLALRERVRYF. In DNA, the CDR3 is TGTGCCAGCAGCTTAGCGCTACGGGAGAGGGTTCGGTACTTC.